These 30 T cell receptor beta chains were all obtained from the same sample, sequenced in a study of T cells after yellow fever vaccination. A single record per CDR3 protein comes from TCRdb applying MiXCR to the 5' RACE reads. The sample consists of some 300,000 distinct CDR3 sequences, 7% to 9% of them appearing once. The sequencing here drew on PBMCs, taken approximately 40 days after the first yellow fever vaccination. These receptor sequences come from a man aged 18 to 35 who received the YFV17D yellow fever vaccine.

V is TRBV20-1 and J is TRBJ2-3, with 8 positions matching TRBD2. Losses at the gene ends were 4 bases for V and 6 bases for J; bases not matched to a gene: 15. CDR1 is DFQATT, CDR2 SNEGSKA, per germline (reference sequence). This CDR3 is built from 16 residues. CDR3 residues: CSAKEARGASTDTQYF. The CDR3 DNA reads TGCAGTGCTAAAGAGGCGCGGGGGGCTTCTACGGATACGCAGTATTTT.

V gene TRBV6-2 or TRBV6-3 combines with J gene TRBJ2-7, with 10 bases matching TRBD2. The germline gives CDR1 MNHEY, CDR2 SVGEGT. V lost 5 bases and J lost 5; bases outside the gene matches: 6. This CDR3 comprises 14 residues. The CDR3 DNA reads TGTGCCAGCAGTCTCAGCGGGGGGGTGGACGAGCAGTACTTC. Translated, it gives CASSLSGGVDEQYF.

The table lists this clonotype with a few counts. The chain links TRBV12-3 or TRBV12-4 to TRBJ2-1, with D perhaps matching TRBD1 or TRBD2 (5 bases each). CDR3 length: 13 residues. V was pared by 6 bases and J by 2 bases, with 8 bases between. DNA of the CDR3: TGTGCCAGCAGCCAGGGAGCCTACAATGAGCAGTTCTTC. Translating it yields CASSQGAYNEQFF.

This clonotype was counted many times. J is TRBJ1-2 and V is TRBV27; no definite D call. The CDR3 consists of 16 residues. Between the trimmed V and J ends, which lost 2 bases and 1 base, there was a span of 14 bases. Germline CDR1 is MNHEY and CDR2 is SMNVEV (reference sequence). The chain's CDR3 is CASSLTPDGLNYGYTF. The CDR3, as DNA: TGTGCCAGCAGTTTAACCCCGGACGGACTTAACTATGGCTACACCTTC.

This clonotype showed up just a few times. The chain joins TRBV5-1 to TRBJ1-1; D remains ambiguous. Germline V lookup: CDR1 SGHRS, CDR2 YFSETQ. The V end was cut by 0 bases, the J end by 6 bases, with 12 bases between. The CDR3 loop spans 14 amino acids. CDR3 DNA: TGCGCCAGCAGCTTGGGCCAGGTTGTCGCTGAAGCTTTCTTT. Protein: CASSLGQVVAEAFF. The variable domain in full, with the rest retrieved from reference TRBV5-1 and TRBJ1-1, is KAGVTQTPRYLIKTRGQQVTLSCSPISGHRSVSWYQQTPGQGLQFLFEYFSETQRNKGNFPGRFSGRQFSNSRSEMNVSTLELGDSALYLCASSLGQVVAEAFFGQGTRLTVV.

The table lists this clonotype with a few counts. V is TRBV27 and J is TRBJ1-3; D remains unclear. Germline-derived CDR1 and CDR2 are MNHEY and SMNVEV (reference sequence). Trimming stripped 5 bases from V and 0 bases from J, with 8 bases between. The CDR3 is 14 residues long. In DNA form, the CDR3 reads TGTGCCAGCAGTCTTATCCCCTCTGGAAACACCATATATTTT. This encodes CASSLIPSGNTIYF.

This clonotype has only a few counts. This sequence joins TRBV7-2 and TRBJ1-1; D gene uncertain. There are 14 residues in the CDR3. The germline V and J ends were trimmed by 1 base and 5 bases, with 11 bases remaining between them. In germline, CDR1 is SGHTA, CDR2 FQGNSA. CDR3 sequence (DNA): TGTGCCAGCAGCTTAGACGGGTTCGTTACTGAAGCTTTCTTT. It is translated as CASSLDGFVTEAFF.

The CDR3 reads CASSMDRGRDYGYTF. DNA of the CDR3: TGTGCCAGTAGTATGGACAGGGGGCGAGACTATGGCTACACCTTC. The chain couples TRBV19 to TRBJ1-2, with 11 bases that match TRBD1. In germline, CDR1 is LNHDA, CDR2 SQIVND (reference sequence). V dropped 3 bases and J dropped 3; count of bases not matched to a gene: 3. The CDR3 is 15 residues long.

This clonotype has more than one count but fewer than ten. The chain employs TRBV7-2 and TRBJ2-1; TRBD1 is a possible D gene (5 bases). The CDR3 is 15 residues long. Germline loops: CDR1 SGHTA, CDR2 FQGNSA. Trimming removed 5 bases from V and 8 bases from J, with 19 bases in between. The CDR3 reads CASSPQGFHDDEQFF. As DNA, the CDR3 is TGTGCCAGCAGCCCCCAGGGCTTCCACGACGATGAGCAGTTCTTC.

This clonotype was seen a few times. The rearrangement uses TRBV11-2 and TRBJ1-5; 9 bases match TRBD1. V lost 5 bases, J lost 0 bases, and 17 bases stayed unmatched. CDR1 is SGHAT and CDR2 is FQNNGV in the germline V gene. There are 20 residues in the CDR3. The CDR3 sequence: CASSQLSGTGPFYSNQPQHF. The CDR3 DNA sequence: TGTGCCAGCAGCCAGTTATCCGGGACAGGGCCTTTCTATAGCAATCAGCCCCAGCATTTT.

This clonotype was detected ten times or more. The J gene is TRBJ2-2, the V gene TRBV7-2; 11 positions match TRBD1. Losses at the gene ends were 5 bases for V and 7 bases for J; bases not matched to a gene: 12. The CDR3 runs 17 residues. Germline CDR1 and CDR2: SGHTA and FQGNSA. The DNA for the CDR3 is TGTGCCAGCAGCCCACAGATGAGGACAGGGGGCGTCGGGGAGCTGTTTTTT. It translates to CASSPQMRTGGVGELFF.

This clonotype came up many times. This chain joins TRBV7-7 and TRBJ2-3; 9 bases are a match to TRBD2. CDR1 and CDR2 from the germline V gene are SSHAT and FNYEAQ (reference sequence). V was pared by 5 bases and J by 5 bases, with 5 bases of the junction left unmatched. CDR3 length: 14 residues. The CDR3, as DNA: TGTGCCAGCAGCGGCGGGGGGGCAGGAGATACGCAGTATTTT. Residues: CASSGGGAGDTQYF.

The table lists this clonotype with a few counts. The chain has TRBV18 and TRBJ1-5; D not certain. Deletions cut 4 bases from V and 7 bases from J, with 20 bases between. The CDR3 spans 16 residues. CDR1 is KGHSH, CDR2 LQKENI, per germline. CDR3 amino acids: CASSRGDLGLGQPQHF. CDR3 nucleotide sequence: TGTGCCAGCTCACGCGGGGATCTGGGGTTAGGACAGCCCCAGCATTTT. The full variable domain, its missing parts supplied by reference TRBV18 and TRBJ1-5, is NAGVMQNPRHLVRRRGQEARLRCSPMKGHSHVYWYRQLPEEGLKFMVYLQKENIIDESGMPKERFSAEFPKEGPSILRIQQVVRGDSAAYFCASSRGDLGLGQPQHFGDGTRLSIL.

A few counts support this clonotype. The chain joins TRBV7-2 to TRBJ2-3; D is perhaps TRBD1 or TRBD2 (6 bases each). This CDR3 comprises 15 residues. The V and J ends lost 4 bases and 3 bases respectively, with 14 bases between them. Germline values: CDR1 SGHTA, CDR2 FQGNSA. CDR3 in amino acids: CASSWGASRTDTQYF. CDR3 DNA: TGTGCCAGCAGCTGGGGGGCTAGCAGGACAGATACGCAGTATTTT.

This chain connects TRBV5-8 to TRBJ2-4; D call uncertain. The V gene lost 4 bases and the J gene lost 6 bases, with 17 bases spanning the gap. Germline CDR1 is SGHTS and CDR2 is YDEGEE. The CDR3 length is 15 residues. The CDR3 DNA is TGTGCCAGCAGCGCGATCGGGTATGGTGGAAACATTCAGTACTTC. This encodes CASSAIGYGGNIQYF.

This clonotype was detected a few times. CDR3 nucleotides: TGTGCCAGCAAACCGGGACTCCAAGGCTACGGCTACACCTTC. Its protein is CASKPGLQGYGYTF. The rearrangement uses TRBV6-1 and TRBJ1-2; TRBD1 is a possible D gene (5 bases). CDR3 length: 14 amino acids. Germline V gene sequence: CDR1 MNHNS, CDR2 SASEGT. V lost 7 bases and J lost 8, with 20 bases in between.

A few counts support this clonotype. The chain combines TRBV12-3 or TRBV12-4 with TRBJ1-2; possible D gene TRBD1, 5 bases. V was shortened by 3 bases and J by 4 bases, with 15 bases between the two germline ends. The CDR3 has 15 amino acids. The CDR3 reads CASSLGEQEAYGYTF. The CDR3 region has the DNA TGTGCCAGCAGTTTGGGAGAACAGGAGGCCTATGGCTACACCTTC.

The V and J genes are TRBV4-3 and TRBJ2-5, with a possible D match to TRBD2 (6 bases). Trimming left V 0 bases short and J 1 base short, with 9 bases between. This CDR3 is built from 15 residues. Germline V gene data show CDR1 as LGHNA and CDR2 as YSLEER. CDR3 DNA sequence: TGCGCCAGCAGCCAAGATTTGCGGGGCCAAGAGACCCAGTACTTC. It yields the protein CASSQDLRGQETQYF.

This clonotype was seen only a few times. The chain recombines TRBV13 with TRBJ1-4; D not resolved. Germline CDR1 and CDR2: PRHDT and FYEKMQ (reference sequence). Trimming took 6 bases from V and 4 from J, leaving 12 bases between them. The CDR3 sequence is 14 residues long. CDR3 bases: TGTGCCAGCAGTTCCGGCGGTCTTAATGAAAAACTGTTTTTT. Its protein is CASSSGGLNEKLFF.

This clonotype was seen repeatedly, ten times or more. V is TRBV12-3 or TRBV12-4 and J is TRBJ1-3; D call uncertain. V was trimmed by 7 bases and J by 0 bases, leaving 10 bases between them. The CDR3 is made up of 14 amino acids. The DNA for the CDR3 is TGTGCCAGCAATCACTGGAGCTCTGGAAACACCATATATTTT. It translates to CASNHWSSGNTIYF.

The chain uses TRBV27 and TRBJ2-7; 9 bases fit TRBD1. Germline trimming cut 5 bases from V and 2 bases from J; bases unmatched to any gene: 4. CDR1 is MNHEY and CDR2 is SMNVEV in the germline V gene (reference sequence). CDR3 length: 14 residues. The DNA of the CDR3 is TGTGCCAGCAGTCCGGGACAGGGAACCTACGAGCAGTACGTC. Protein product: CASSPGQGTYEQYV.

For the CDR3, the DNA is TGCGCCAGCAGCGATGGACAGGGGGCATCAGATACGCAGTATTTT. This sequence encodes CASSDGQGASDTQYF. V is TRBV5-1 and J is TRBJ2-3; 11 bases line up with TRBD1. V shed 4 bases and J 4 bases; nucleotides not matched to a gene: 5. Germline V gene data show CDR1 as SGHRS and CDR2 as YFSETQ. The length of the CDR3 is 15 residues.

This sequence joins TRBV6-2 or TRBV6-3 and TRBJ2-2, with TRBD1 as a possible D gene (6 bases). Germline CDR1 and CDR2: MNHEY and SVGEGT. The V end lost 10 bases, the J end lost 7 bases, and 13 bases lay between the germline ends. The CDR3 has 12 residues. CDR3 in DNA: TGTGCCATCAAAGAAGGGGGCGGGGAGCTGTTTTTT. This codes for CAIKEGGGELFF.

This clonotype occurred a few times. V and J are TRBV20-1 and TRBJ1-1, with 7 bases that match TRBD1. The CDR3 totals 15 residues. With V trimmed by 0 bases and J by 1 base, 5 bases remained unmatched. Germline lookup yields CDR1 DFQATT and CDR2 SNEGSKA (reference sequence). CDR3 coding DNA: TGCAGTGCTAGAGACCTGACAGGGCCGAACACTGAAGCTTTCTTT. Protein sequence: CSARDLTGPNTEAFF.

This clonotype has more than one count but fewer than ten. The chain employs TRBV5-1 and TRBJ1-4; D is ambiguous. The V and J ends lost 2 bases and 0 bases respectively, with 17 bases between them. This CDR3 is built from 18 residues. Germline CDR1 is SGHRS and CDR2 is YFSETQ. The CDR3 DNA sequence: TGCGCCAGCAGCTTTGGGGTGAACAAACATGCAACTAATGAAAAACTGTTTTTT. Protein product: CASSFGVNKHATNEKLFF.

This chain uses TRBV27 with TRBJ1-6, with D perhaps matching TRBD1 (5 bases). Trimming pared 0 bases from V and 7 bases from J, leaving 13 bases between. CDR1 is MNHEY and CDR2 is SMNVEV in the germline V gene (reference sequence). CDR3 length equals 16 residues. DNA for the CDR3: TGTGCCAGCAGTTTATCGCCCTCCGGGGCGAATTCACCCCTCCACTTT. Encoded protein: CASSLSPSGANSPLHF.

The V call is TRBV4-1, the J call TRBJ2-1; 7 bases map to TRBD2. CDR3 length equals 14 residues. CDR1 and CDR2 from the germline V gene are MGHRA and YSYEKL. The V gene end was trimmed by 3 bases and the J gene end by 10 bases; junction bases not matched to a gene: 9. CDR3 coding DNA: TGCGCCAGCAGCCAGGGGATCCGGGGGGTCGAGCAGTTCTTC. It yields the protein CASSQGIRGVEQFF.

This clonotype occurred many times. The CDR3 loop reads CASSLGTSDFKNIQYF. DNA for the CDR3: TGCGCCAGCAGCTTGGGGACTAGCGACTTCAAAAACATTCAGTACTTC. The chain is built from TRBV5-1 and TRBJ2-4; 9 bases fit TRBD2. CDR3 length: 16 amino acids. The trim removed 0 bases at V and 3 bases at J, leaving 4 bases unmatched. Germline V gives CDR1 SGHRS, CDR2 YFSETQ.

The chain employs TRBV5-1 and TRBJ2-3; D is undetermined. The CDR3 contains 14 residues. V gave up 4 bases and J gave up 2 bases, with 11 bases separating them. Germline values: CDR1 SGHRS, CDR2 YFSETQ. CDR3 nucleotide sequence: TGCGCCAGCAGCACCCAGAAGTTCACAGATACGCAGTATTTT. It codes for CASSTQKFTDTQYF.

V is TRBV3-1 and J is TRBJ2-3; a weak D match, TRBD2 (5 bases). The CDR3 runs 14 residues. Trimming removed 1 base at V and 7 bases at J, with 12 bases between. From germline, CDR1 is LGHDT and CDR2 YNNKEL (reference sequence). The CDR3 loop is CASSQAEAVYTQYF. The DNA of the CDR3 is TGTGCCAGCAGCCAAGCGGAGGCCGTATATACGCAGTATTTT.